The 13 T cell receptor beta chains in this list originate from one sample, sequenced in a study of cytomegalovirus exposure and HLA in healthy donors. The PCR had 60 Vbeta and 13 Jbeta primers. Libraries were prepared by immunoSEQ multiplex PCR; TCRdb keeps only in-frame clonotypes and omits some of them. The data hold 200,000 or so clones, with more than 75% observed a single time. Input material: PBMCs. The receptor source for this set is a male donor in good health and CMV-seronegative.

CDR3 amino acids: CASTRTGEGNIQYF. The CDR3 nucleotides read TGTGCCAGCACTAGGACAGGGGAAGGAAACATTCAGTACTTC. The chain carries TRBV7-2 and TRBJ2-4; 9 bases agree with TRBD1. This CDR3 comprises 14 residues. CDR1 and CDR2 from the germline V gene are SGHTA and FQGNSA. V was clipped by 7 bases and J by 6 bases; unmatched bases: 7.

V usage is TRBV9 and J usage is TRBJ2-1; no clear D. This CDR3 comprises 14 residues. The germline gives CDR1 SGDLS, CDR2 YYNGEE. V lost 0 bases, J lost 7 bases, and 11 bases lay in between. CDR3 amino acids: CASSVDPPRNEQFF. The CDR3 DNA reads as TGTGCCAGCAGCGTAGATCCCCCTAGAAATGAGCAGTTCTTC.

V is TRBV14 and J is TRBJ2-5; 11 bases align to TRBD2. The CDR3 has 16 amino acids. J gave up 5 bases and V 1 base, and 6 bases lay outside the gene matches. Germline V gene sequence: CDR1 SGHDN, CDR2 FVKESK. The CDR3, as DNA: TGTGCCAGCAGCCAAGTAGCGGGAGGGCCGGTTGAGACCCAGTACTTC. It translates to CASSQVAGGPVETQYF.

This clone was detected only once. The junction differs from germline at one of its ends, possibly a read error. This chain joins TRBV7-9 and TRBJ2-5; the D gene is possibly TRBD1 (6 bases). Germline CDR1 reads SEHNR; CDR2 reads FQNEAQ (reference sequence). The CDR3 extends over 16 amino acids. CDR3 sequence: CSSSPWGQGMVETQYF. Written as DNA, the CDR3 is TGTTCCAGCAGCCCCTGGGGCCAGGGGATGGTAGAGACCCAGTACTTC.

The rearrangement joins TRBV10-3 to TRBJ2-7; 9 bases fit TRBD2. V shed 9 bases and J 0 bases; nucleotides not matched to a gene: 6. The CDR3 runs to 14 residues. Germline V CDR1 and CDR2: ENHRY, SYGVKD. The DNA for the CDR3 is TGTGCCATGGGGAGGCGGGAGGGCTCCTACGAGCAGTACTTC. This gives the protein CAMGRREGSYEQYF.

The rearrangement uses TRBV6-1 and TRBJ2-4; 8 bases agree with TRBD2. The CDR3 runs to 16 residues. Trimming at V came to 1 base and at J to 3 bases, leaving 5 bases not matched to a gene. The germline gives CDR1 MNHNS, CDR2 SASEGT. This CDR3 is CASSEGGRRVKNIQYF. Written as DNA, the CDR3 is TGTGCCAGCAGTGAAGGCGGGAGGCGAGTCAAAAACATTCAGTACTTC.

The chain is built from TRBV18 and TRBJ2-1, with TRBD1 matching over 11 bases. The CDR3 runs 16 residues. The trim removed 3 bases at V and 8 bases at J, leaving 9 bases unmatched. Germline CDR1 KGHSH, CDR2 LQKENI. The chain's CDR3 is CASSPSGTGGVDEQFF. The CDR3, as DNA: TGTGCCAGCTCACCCTCCGGGACAGGGGGGGTCGATGAGCAGTTCTTC.

This chain connects TRBV19 to TRBJ1-5; 7 bases agree with TRBD1. Germline CDR1 is LNHDA and CDR2 is SQIVND (reference sequence). The ends lost 4 bases at V and 5 bases at J; junction bases unmatched: 8. The CDR3 consists of 15 residues. Here the CDR3 DNA reads TGTGCCAGTAGTACCCAAGACAGGGTGCATCAGCCCCAGCATTTT. This sequence encodes CASSTQDRVHQPQHF.

This rearrangement joins TRBV7-9 to TRBJ1-1, with 10 nucleotides matching TRBD1. CDR1 and CDR2 from the germline V gene are SEHNR and FQNEAQ (reference sequence). The CDR3 has 17 amino acids. The V and J ends lost 5 bases and 3 bases, in that order; junction bases with no gene match: 12. The CDR3 protein is CASSARQGAQVDTEAFF. DNA of the CDR3: TGTGCCAGCAGCGCCCGACAGGGGGCGCAGGTCGACACTGAAGCTTTCTTT.

The chain recombines TRBV6-1 with TRBJ2-7; perhaps TRBD2 as D (5 bases). CDR1 MNHNS and CDR2 SASEGT come from the germline V gene. The V gene lost 5 bases and the J gene lost 7 bases, with 18 bases spanning the gap. CDR3 size: 14 residues. DNA for the CDR3: TGTGCCAGCAGTCCCCTTGGGGAGCTGGGGGAGCAGTACTTC. Translated: CASSPLGELGEQYF.

As regards this clone: Only one base separates this from a far larger clonotype, so it likely reflects a read error. The conserved closing phenylalanine or tryptophan is absent in this CDR3, likely reflecting a read error. This chain connects TRBV6-4 to TRBJ2-6; perhaps TRBD1 as D (6 bases). Per germline, CDR1 MRHNA and CDR2 SNTAGT. Trimming cost V 0 bases and J 3 bases, with 6 bases left between them. The CDR3 consists of 15 residues. Written as DNA, the CDR3 is TGTGCCAGCAGTGACTCGACAGGTGGGGCCAACGTCCTGACTCTC. This sequence encodes CASSDSTGGANVLTL.

This clone was found once. V usage is TRBV27 and J usage is TRBJ1-1; a weak D match, TRBD1 (5 bases). Germline-derived CDR1 and CDR2 are MNHEY and SMNVEV (reference sequence). The V and J ends lost 2 bases and 5 bases respectively, with 12 bases between them. The CDR3 is 14 residues long. CDR3 protein: CASSLTRVGTEAFF. The CDR3 DNA is TGTGCCAGCAGTTTAACCAGGGTTGGAACTGAAGCTTTCTTT.

On this clone: The sample holds other DNA sequences that translate to the same CDR3. The V and J genes are TRBV29-1 and TRBJ2-7; 8 nucleotides line up with TRBD1. The CDR3 spans 11 residues. The trim removed 7 bases at V and 4 bases at J, leaving 3 bases unmatched. Germline CDR1 is SQVTM and CDR2 is ANQGSEA. The CDR3 DNA follows: TGCAGCGCCGGGACAGGATACGAGCAGTACTTC. This gives the protein CSAGTGYEQYF.